This T cell receptor (beta chain) came from a study of beta chain features in type 1 diabetes. Germline V lookup: CDR1 SGHTA, CDR2 FQGNSA. This CDR3 has 12 amino acids. V trimming: 5 bases; J trimming: 7 bases; junction bases outside the gene matches: 4. Whole-study findings and limits: Naive, central memory and regulatory TCRB repertoires appeared more similar among patients than healthy donors. Moderate yet significant TCRB CDR3 shortening was seen in Type 1 diabetes patients in all four CD4+ subsets.

Regarding this clone: The antigen remains undetermined.

Reverse transcription of all isolated RNA meant that expressed TCRB transcripts were sequenced. This table comes from immunoSEQ multiplex PCR, and its TCRdb copy is limited to in-frame clones, with some not included. The sample has almost 250,000 clones, roughly an eighth seen once. The authors took one heparinised blood draw, averaging about 120 mL, from each donor. The V call is TRBV7-2, the J call TRBJ1-2; 7 bases are shared with TRBD1. The source is a woman aged 40 to 49 in good health. Sequenced sample: naive CD4+ T cells from blood. CDR3 sequence: CASSPTGIGYTF. CDR3 nucleotides: TGTGCCAGCAGCCCGACAGGGATTGGCTACACCTTC.